Listed below are T cell receptor beta chains from one sample, sequenced in a study of OX40 agonist ivuxolimab in advanced cancers. The assay was immunoSEQ multiplex PCR, and TCRdb's table has in-frame clones only and misses some. The sample includes around 78,000 clones, over 75% of them seen just once. The material was CD4+ or CD8+ T cells sorted from blood, obtained in a trial of the OX40 agonist ivuxolimab. The receptor set was obtained from an adult with an advanced solid tumor such as melanoma, head and neck, liver or kidney cancer. The CDR3 runs from the conserved cysteine through the conserved F or W. The D gene is left open where the match is weak. For some rows the clone size is stated as once, few or many, or as a class when expanded; others skip it.

clone_size: -
cdr3_length: 13
d_call: -
j_call: TRBJ2-7
v_call: TRBV6-5
cdr3_nt: TGTGCCAGCAGTTCAACCACCCAGTACGAGCAGTACTTC
cdr3_aa: CASSSTTQYEQYF

clone_size: once
cdr3_length: 12
d_call: -
j_call: TRBJ2-2
v_call: TRBV28
cdr3_nt: TGTGCCAGCAGTATGTGGACCGGGGAGCTGTTTTTT
cdr3_aa: CASSMWTGELFF

clone_size: -
cdr3_length: 13
d_call: -
j_call: TRBJ2-7
v_call: TRBV29-1
cdr3_nt: TGCAGCGTGGAAAGTGGGAGCTCCTACGAGCAGTACTTC
cdr3_aa: CSVESGSSYEQYF

clone_size: -
cdr3_length: 14
d_call: -
j_call: TRBJ1-5
v_call: TRBV10-3
cdr3_nt: TGTGCCATCAGTGATGGAGGGTATCGGCAGCCCCAGCATTTT
cdr3_aa: CAISDGGYRQPQHF

clone_size: -
cdr3_length: 14
d_call: -
j_call: TRBJ1-4
v_call: TRBV18
cdr3_nt: TGTGCCAGCTCACCATTCAGCACTAATGAAAAACTGTTTTTT
cdr3_aa: CASSPFSTNEKLFF

clone_size: once
cdr3_length: 14
d_call: -
j_call: TRBJ2-6
v_call: TRBV6-1
cdr3_nt: TGTGCCAGCAGCTGGGTTCCTGGGGCCAACGTCCTGACTTTC
cdr3_aa: CASSWVPGANVLTF

clone_size: -
cdr3_length: 17
d_call: TRBD2
j_call: TRBJ2-5
v_call: TRBV11-3
cdr3_nt: TGTGCCAGCAGCTTAGGAAGGCGGGAGGTGTTTTCTCCGACCCAGTACTTC
cdr3_aa: CASSLGRREVFSPTQYF

clone_size: -
cdr3_length: 15
d_call: -
j_call: TRBJ1-1
v_call: TRBV5-4
cdr3_nt: TGTGCCAGCAGCTTGGGTGGTGGGGTTGACACTGAAGCTTTCTTT
cdr3_aa: CASSLGGGVDTEAFF

clone_size: -
cdr3_length: 13
d_call: -
j_call: TRBJ1-5
v_call: TRBV11-2
cdr3_nt: TGTGCCAGCAGCTTAGCGGCCAATCAGCCCCAGCATTTT
cdr3_aa: CASSLAANQPQHF

clone_size: -
cdr3_length: 13
d_call: TRBD1
j_call: TRBJ2-7
v_call: TRBV28
cdr3_nt: TGTGCCAGCAGTTTGACAGGGACCTACGAGCAGTACTTC
cdr3_aa: CASSLTGTYEQYF

clone_size: -
cdr3_length: 11
d_call: -
j_call: TRBJ1-3
v_call: TRBV20-1
cdr3_nt: TGCAGTACCCCTTCTGGAAACACCATATATTTT
cdr3_aa: CSTPSGNTIYF

clone_size: -
cdr3_length: 16
d_call: -
j_call: TRBJ1-3
v_call: TRBV28
cdr3_nt: TGTGCCAGCAGTTTAGATACAGGAGACTCTGGAAACACCATATATTTT
cdr3_aa: CASSLDTGDSGNTIYF

clone_size: -
cdr3_length: 15
d_call: TRBD1
j_call: TRBJ1-2
v_call: TRBV11-1
cdr3_nt: TGTGCCAGCAGCTTGGGACAGGGATTGGACTATGGCTACACCTTC
cdr3_aa: CASSLGQGLDYGYTF

clone_size: -
cdr3_length: 15
d_call: TRBD1
j_call: TRBJ2-7
v_call: TRBV5-1
cdr3_nt: TGCGCCAGCAGCCCGGGACAGGGGGCGTTTGGAGAGCAGTACTTC
cdr3_aa: CASSPGQGAFGEQYF

clone_size: -
cdr3_length: 11
d_call: TRBD1
j_call: TRBJ2-7
v_call: TRBV5-3
cdr3_nt: TGTGCCAGGAGCCACAGGGGCGAGCAGTACTTC
cdr3_aa: CARSHRGEQYF

clone_size: -
cdr3_length: 18
d_call: -
j_call: TRBJ2-6
v_call: TRBV14
cdr3_nt: TGTGCCAGCAGCCAAGTGGGGTCCCCGGACTCTGGGGCCAACGTCCTGACTTTC
cdr3_aa: CASSQVGSPDSGANVLTF

clone_size: -
cdr3_length: 14
d_call: TRBD1
j_call: TRBJ2-3
v_call: TRBV6-1
cdr3_nt: TGTGCCAGCAGCGCTGGGACAGGCACAGATACGCAGTATTTT
cdr3_aa: CASSAGTGTDTQYF

clone_size: -
cdr3_length: 15
d_call: -
j_call: TRBJ2-2
v_call: TRBV28
cdr3_nt: TGTGCCAGCAGTACCCCCGGCTTAAACACCGGGGAGCTGTTTTTT
cdr3_aa: CASSTPGLNTGELFF

clone_size: once
cdr3_length: 17
d_call: TRBD2
j_call: TRBJ2-3
v_call: TRBV5-1
cdr3_nt: TGCGCCAGCAGCCCGTATCTAGCGGGAGCAGGCACAGATACGCAGTATTTT
cdr3_aa: CASSPYLAGAGTDTQYF

clone_size: -
cdr3_length: 17
d_call: TRBD2
j_call: TRBJ2-1
v_call: TRBV7-9
cdr3_nt: TGTGCCAGCAGCTTAGCCCTAACTAGCGGGAGGTCGGGTGAGCAGTTCTTC
cdr3_aa: CASSLALTSGRSGEQFF

clone_size: -
cdr3_length: 12
d_call: -
j_call: TRBJ2-7
v_call: TRBV7-9
cdr3_nt: TGTGCCAGCACCCAGGGGTCCTACGAGCAGTACTTC
cdr3_aa: CASTQGSYEQYF

clone_size: -
cdr3_length: 13
d_call: -
j_call: TRBJ1-2
v_call: TRBV14
cdr3_nt: TGTGCCAGCAGCCAAGCTGACAGCTATGGCTACACCTTC
cdr3_aa: CASSQADSYGYTF

clone_size: -
cdr3_length: 13
d_call: -
j_call: TRBJ2-3
v_call: TRBV19
cdr3_nt: TGTACCAGTAGTATTGGGGGCACAGATACGCAGTATTTT
cdr3_aa: CTSSIGGTDTQYF

clone_size: -
cdr3_length: 17
d_call: TRBD1
j_call: TRBJ1-2
v_call: TRBV7-9
cdr3_nt: TGTGCCAGCAGCTTAGACCCTTACAGGGGGGACAACTATGGCTACACCTTC
cdr3_aa: CASSLDPYRGDNYGYTF

clone_size: -
cdr3_length: 14
d_call: -
j_call: TRBJ2-7
v_call: TRBV2
cdr3_nt: TGTGCCAGCAGTGAGGCAGGCTCCATGTACGAGCAGTACTTC
cdr3_aa: CASSEAGSMYEQYF

clone_size: -
cdr3_length: 16
d_call: -
j_call: TRBJ2-7
v_call: TRBV19
cdr3_nt: TGTGCCAGTACTGAGAAGGGGCAAGGAGCTTCCTACGAGCAGTACTTC
cdr3_aa: CASTEKGQGASYEQYF

clone_size: -
cdr3_length: 15
d_call: -
j_call: TRBJ2-3
v_call: TRBV4-3
cdr3_nt: TGCGCCAGCAGCCAAGAGTGGCGGGGCACAGATACGCAGTATTTT
cdr3_aa: CASSQEWRGTDTQYF

clone_size: once
cdr3_length: 15
d_call: TRBD2
j_call: TRBJ2-7
v_call: TRBV4-1
cdr3_nt: TGCGCCAGCAGCCAAGATAATAGCGGGAGACCCGAGCAGTACTTC
cdr3_aa: CASSQDNSGRPEQYF

clone_size: -
cdr3_length: 16
d_call: TRBD2
j_call: TRBJ2-2
v_call: TRBV5-4
cdr3_nt: TGTGCCAGCAGCTTTGCCGCTAGCGGCCACACCGGGGAGCTGTTTTTT
cdr3_aa: CASSFAASGHTGELFF

clone_size: once
cdr3_length: 16
d_call: -
j_call: TRBJ2-3
v_call: TRBV4-1
cdr3_nt: TGCGCCAGCAGCCAGGTGGACATGGGTTTTACAGATACGCAGTATTTT
cdr3_aa: CASSQVDMGFTDTQYF

clone_size: -
cdr3_length: 16
d_call: -
j_call: TRBJ1-3
v_call: TRBV4-1
cdr3_nt: TGCGCCAGCAGCCCCCTACCACCGGGAACCGGAAACACCATATATTTT
cdr3_aa: CASSPLPPGTGNTIYF

clone_size: -
cdr3_length: 16
d_call: TRBD1
j_call: TRBJ1-4
v_call: TRBV12-5
cdr3_nt: TGTGCTAGTGGTTTAGGGACAGGGGGCCGGAGTGAAAAACTGTTTTTT
cdr3_aa: CASGLGTGGRSEKLFF

clone_size: once
cdr3_length: 13
d_call: -
j_call: TRBJ2-3
v_call: TRBV27
cdr3_nt: TGTGCCAGCAGTCCCTACAGCACAGATACGCAGTATTTT
cdr3_aa: CASSPYSTDTQYF